Listed below are T cell receptor beta chains from one sample, sequenced in a study of regulatory T cells in long-lasting Graves disease. TCRdb fed the multiplex PCR reads into MiXCR, producing one record per CDR3 protein. The sample includes under 450,000 distinct CDR3 sequences, about 10% of them seen just once. These data were likewise used in another study, on T cells in Graves' hyperthyroidism and ophthalmopathy.

The source material was peripheral blood mononuclear cells (PBMCs), sampled at new diagnosis, from a patient treated with antithyroid drugs. Receptors originate from a woman aged 18-30 years with Graves disease. The conserved cysteine and the conserved F or W are not part of the CDR3 here. A D gene is named only where the DNA matches it firmly. Some rows have no size entry. The others give once, few or many, or a class for an expanded clone.

d_call clone_size v_call cdr3_aa
NA many TRBV7-2 ASSPSRWAGETQY
NA NA TRBV29-1 SGSLYNEQF
TRBD2 many TRBV6-5 ASSYFPGRGNEQF
NA many TRBV2 ASSGAATTDTQY
TRBD1 NA TRBV29-1 GLKGGALRDTQY
TRBD2 NA TRBV4-3 ASSHGGAGELF
NA many TRBV2 ASRVSNQPQH
TRBD2 NA TRBV7-9 ASSTLAGGSDTQY
NA few TRBV5-5 ASSSRPGRPQETQY
TRBD1 many TRBV2 ASTQLAGGAPSYGYT
NA NA TRBV20-1 SAREPEPRGTAF
NA few TRBV10-3 AISEQVGHEQY
NA NA TRBV4-1 ASSPGRGRSRTGELF
NA NA TRBV7-3 ASSLNGGVSYNEQF
TRBD1 many TRBV15 ATSRDRGFQETQY
TRBD1 NA TRBV7-2 ASSPDRGRGGTQY
NA many TRBV12-3/TRBV12-4 ASSLGFGANTEAF
TRBD1 many TRBV27 ASSRLSAGGDQETQY
NA NA TRBV20-1 SAGDGDQPQH
TRBD2 many TRBV3-1 ASSQEEFVSGRDQETQY
TRBD2 many TRBV12-3/TRBV12-4 ASSLQRGGVLLAQY
NA many TRBV6-1 ASRLTFRMNTEAF
TRBD2 many TRBV29-1 SDSAGGGDTQY
NA many TRBV7-2 ASSLSSLNTGELF
TRBD1 NA TRBV9 ASSAGGRGNQPQH
TRBD2 NA TRBV28 ASSVQAGGGTGELF
NA NA TRBV20-1 SARPYPLGARTDEQY
NA few TRBV4-3 ASSQEGGLANTGELF
NA many TRBV6-5 ASSYSGTQYEQY
NA NA TRBV19 ASKKGGTISNQPQH
NA many TRBV20-1 SAATTRASTDTQY
NA many TRBV9 ASSVSSTVPIGAF
TRBD2 NA TRBV6-5 ASSYGLGQETQY
NA many TRBV30 AWSVTLGIDGYT
TRBD2 many TRBV3-1 ASSQVLAGGETQY